This is a list of T cell receptor beta chains from one sample in a study of blood T cell repertoires in COVID-19. TCRdb's table, derived via immunoSEQ multiplex PCR, lists solely in-frame clones and lacks some. The sample lists about 320,000 clones; around 90% were seen once. Specimen: PBMCs or T cells enriched from blood (not recorded which). The source of these receptors is a man between 60 and 75 years old who had recovered from COVID-19. The CDR3 runs from the conserved cysteine through the conserved F or W. The D gene is left open where the match is weak. Clone size is stated in some rows and not others, as once, few, many or a class when expanded.

DNA,CDR3,V,J,size,D
TGTGCCACCAGTGAACTCCCGGGACAGACGGGTGGGGAGCTGTTTTTT,CATSELPGQTGGELFF,TRBV24-1,TRBJ2-2,-,TRBD1
TGTGCCAGCAGCTTCCCGGGGAATAGCAATCAGCCCCAGCATTTT,CASSFPGNSNQPQHF,TRBV28,TRBJ1-5,once,-
TGTGCCAGCAGCAAAAGGTTGGGACAGGGATCCTACGAGCAGTACTTC,CASSKRLGQGSYEQYF,TRBV7-2,TRBJ2-7,-,TRBD1
TGTGCCAGCAGCTTAATGGTCAGCGCCTCGGGTCGCGCCTACGAGCAGTACTTC,CASSLMVSASGRAYEQYF,TRBV7-9,TRBJ2-7,once,-
TGTGCCACCCAGAAGGGGGAGAGGGGGGAGACCCAGTACTTC,CATQKGERGETQYF,TRBV24-1,TRBJ2-5,-,-
TGTGCCAGCAGAGTCCTTCAGGGGCAGCCCCAGCATTTT,CASRVLQGQPQHF,TRBV2,TRBJ1-5,-,-
TGTGCCAGCAGCCCGACAGGTTCGAACACCGGGGAGCTGTTTTTT,CASSPTGSNTGELFF,TRBV7-3,TRBJ2-2,-,-
TGTGCCAGCAGCTTTAGAAGGGGCACTGAAGCTTTCTTT,CASSFRRGTEAFF,TRBV13,TRBJ1-1,-,-
TGTGCCAGCAGCCCCGGGCTAGCGGCCGGGATCTTATCCTACAATGAGCAGTTCTTC,CASSPGLAAGILSYNEQFF,TRBV5-4,TRBJ2-1,-,TRBD2
TGTGCCACCAGTGACGAGGGTTATCAGCCCCAGCATTTT,CATSDEGYQPQHF,TRBV24-1,TRBJ1-5,-,-
TGTGCCAGCTCACAGGGGGGGCCTAAGAACACTGAAGCTTTCTTT,CASSQGGPKNTEAFF,TRBV18,TRBJ1-1,-,-
TGTGCCAGCAGCCTTCAGGGAATCAGCAATCAGCCCCAGCATTTT,CASSLQGISNQPQHF,TRBV7-2,TRBJ1-5,-,-
TGTGCCAGCAGCTTAGGACTAGCGGACAATGAGCAGTTCTTC,CASSLGLADNEQFF,TRBV7-9,TRBJ2-1,-,TRBD2
TGTGCCACCAGTGAGACCGGGACTAGCGGGAGTCGGTACGAGCAGTACTTC,CATSETGTSGSRYEQYF,TRBV24-1,TRBJ2-7,-,TRBD2
TGTGCCAGCAGCTTAATGGGGCCGATCGGTGGGGACTACAATGAGCAGTTCTTC,CASSLMGPIGGDYNEQFF,TRBV7-3,TRBJ2-1,-,-
TGTGCCAGCAATTTACTCGAAGCTATGTTTTTT,CASNLLEAMFF,TRBV6-5,TRBJ1-4,-,-
TGTGCCAGCAGTCCGGGAGGACCCTACGAGCAGTACTTC,CASSPGGPYEQYF,TRBV6-6,TRBJ2-7,-,TRBD2
TGTGCCAGCAGCTTAGGAGGATTAGCGGGAGGGCCGGGAGATACGCAGTATTTT,CASSLGGLAGGPGDTQYF,TRBV7-9,TRBJ2-3,-,TRBD2
TGTGCCAGTAGTATTTGGGGCGCCGAGGTGTGGGAGCAGTACTTC,CASSIWGAEVWEQYF,TRBV19,TRBJ2-7,-,-
TGTGCCAGTAGTATTCAAACGGGGCCCCAGCATTTT,CASSIQTGPQHF,TRBV19,TRBJ1-5,once,-
TGCAGCGTTGAAACACTAGCGATACCTCCCGAGCAGTACTTC,CSVETLAIPPEQYF,TRBV29-1,TRBJ2-7,-,TRBD2
TGTGCCAGCATTAAAACAGGGAGGGGACATACGCAGTATTTT,CASIKTGRGHTQYF,TRBV6-5,TRBJ2-3,-,-
TGCGCCAGCAGCTTGATCAGAACCGGGGAGCTGTTTTTT,CASSLIRTGELFF,TRBV5-1,TRBJ2-2,-,-
TGTGCCAGCAGCTTAGATCGCGGCGGGGAGCAGTACTTC,CASSLDRGGEQYF,TRBV11-2,TRBJ2-7,few,-
TGTGCCAGCAGCACACAGGGGGTTGACACTGAAGCTTTCTTT,CASSTQGVDTEAFF,TRBV7-9,TRBJ1-1,-,TRBD1
TGTGCCAGCAGCGTGACAGGGTTGTCCTACGAGCAGTACTTC,CASSVTGLSYEQYF,TRBV9,TRBJ2-7,-,TRBD1
TGTGCCAGCAGCCTTCGGGACAACGACGAGCAGTACTTC,CASSLRDNDEQYF,TRBV3-1/TRBV3-2,TRBJ2-7,-,-